This T cell receptor beta chain was captured by sequencing in a study of blood T cell repertoires in COVID-19. For the study at large: Sites in the United States, Italy and Spain provided acute and convalescent COVID-19 samples. Sources were T cells, B-cell-depleted T cells, or PBMCs; the material itself was cDNA or gDNA.

CDR1 and CDR2 (germline): SGHRS, YFSETQ. V was pared by 5 bases and J by 3 bases, with 10 bases between. This CDR3 has 13 amino acids. In the original analysis: Estimation of nucleated cell counts was performed using reference gene primer amplification. Sequenced by immunoSEQ multiplex PCR; TCRdb stores in-frame clones only, minus some. V and J calls plus clone size are reproduced from that table; the DNA served to infer D and trimming. The table lists tens of thousands of clones, around 84% of them singletons, with 7.5% to 9.5% in the top ten. This receptor was obtained from a man at least 80 years old with active or convalescent COVID-19. This chain uses TRBV5-1 with TRBJ2-3, with a tentative D call TRBD2 (5 bases). Sample: peripheral blood. CDR3 protein: CASSPGRTDTQYF. As DNA, the CDR3 is TGCGCCAGCAGTCCGGGAAGAACAGATACGCAGTATTTT. Using reference TRBV5-1 and TRBJ2-3 for the parts outside the CDR3, the full variable domain is KAGVTQTPRYLIKTRGQQVTLSCSPISGHRSVSWYQQTPGQGLQFLFEYFSETQRNKGNFPGRFSGRQFSNSRSEMNVSTLELGDSALYLCASSPGRTDTQYFGPGTRLTVL.